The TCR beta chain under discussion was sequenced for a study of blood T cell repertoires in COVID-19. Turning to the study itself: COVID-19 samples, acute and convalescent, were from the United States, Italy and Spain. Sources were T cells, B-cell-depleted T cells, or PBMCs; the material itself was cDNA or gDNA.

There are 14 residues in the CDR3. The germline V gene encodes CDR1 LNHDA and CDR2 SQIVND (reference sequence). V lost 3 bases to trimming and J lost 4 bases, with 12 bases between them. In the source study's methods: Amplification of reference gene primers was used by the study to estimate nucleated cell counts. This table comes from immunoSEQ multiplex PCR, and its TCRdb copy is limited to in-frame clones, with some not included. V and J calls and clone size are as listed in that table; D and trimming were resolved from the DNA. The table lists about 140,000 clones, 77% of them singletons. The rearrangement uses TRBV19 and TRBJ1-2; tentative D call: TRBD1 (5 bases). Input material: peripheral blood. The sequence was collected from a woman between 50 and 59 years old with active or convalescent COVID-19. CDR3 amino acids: CASSIGGGTYGYTF. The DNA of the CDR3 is TGTGCCAGTAGTATTGGGGGAGGGACCTATGGCTACACCTTC.